These 26 T cell receptor beta chains originate from one sample sequenced in a study of blood T cells in healthy people across ages. Alongside a J-beta primer mix, a sample-barcoded 5' primer served in a second PCR lasting about 6 to 11 cycles. TCRdb ran MiXCR on the 5' RACE reads and lists one entry per CDR3 protein. The repertoire holds 650,000 to 700,000 distinct CDR3 sequences, roughly half seen once, with 13% in the top ten. The sequenced sample was blood. These receptors all stem from a woman aged 80 or over in good health.

This clonotype was seen at least ten times. The CDR3 region is CASSQSSNWPQHF. Here the CDR3 DNA reads TGCGCCAGCAGCCAATCCAGTAATTGGCCCCAGCATTTT. The rearrangement uses TRBV4-1 and TRBJ1-5, with unresolved D. The CDR3 covers 13 residues. V lost 2 bases and J lost 9, with 11 bases in between. Germline V CDR1 and CDR2: MGHRA, YSYEKL.

CDR3 DNA sequence: TGTGCCAGCAGCAAAGACGGGACTGCTTGTTACGAGCAGTACTTC. It specifies CASSKDGTACYEQYF. The chain is built from TRBV21-1 and TRBJ2-7; the DNA was not compared with TRBD2, the D call given in the table. TRBV21-1 represents a pseudogene. The CDR3 totals 15 residues.

The rearrangement links TRBV25-1 to TRBJ2-1; weak D call: TRBD1 (6 bases). There are 15 residues in the CDR3. V was cut by 1 base and J by 6 bases, with 13 bases left in between. Per the germline V gene, CDR1 is MGHDK and CDR2 is SYGVNS. Here the CDR3 reads CASSELGTIINEQFF. As DNA, the CDR3 is TGTGCCAGCAGTGAATTGGGGACAATTATCAATGAGCAGTTCTTC.

The chain uses TRBV4-2 and TRBJ2-3; TRBD2 matches at 8 bases. From germline, CDR1 is LGHNA and CDR2 YNFKEQ. V gave up 4 bases and J gave up 6 bases; unmatched junction bases: 18. CDR3 size: 18 residues. The CDR3 DNA reads as TGTGCCAGCAGCCCCCGTGGAGTAGCGGGAACTTCTTGGGATACGCAGTATTTT. It yields the protein CASSPRGVAGTSWDTQYF.

V usage is TRBV20-1 and J usage is TRBJ2-5; tentative D call: TRBD1 (5 bases). Per the germline V gene, CDR1 is DFQATT and CDR2 is SNEGSKA (reference sequence). This CDR3 has 13 residues. V was pared by 4 bases and J by 1 base, with 10 bases between. The CDR3 region is CSANPDSQETQYF. CDR3 sequence (DNA): TGCAGTGCTAACCCCGACAGCCAAGAGACCCAGTACTTC.

V usage is TRBV29-1 and J usage is TRBJ1-1, with TRBD1 as a possible D gene (5 bases). CDR3 length: 14 amino acids. Trimming pared 5 bases from V and 4 bases from J, leaving 17 bases between. Germline assignment: CDR1 SQVTM and CDR2 ANQGSEA. The CDR3 nucleotides are TGCAGCGTTCCGGGTTGGGGGGGGGTCACTGAAGCTTTCTTT. Translation gives CSVPGWGGVTEAFF.

The rearrangement links TRBV5-1 to TRBJ2-3; 9 nucleotides align to TRBD2. The CDR3 sequence is 15 residues long. Per the germline V gene, CDR1 is SGHRS and CDR2 is YFSETQ. Germline trimming cut 3 bases from V and 4 bases from J; bases unmatched to any gene: 6. DNA of the CDR3: TGCGCCAGCAGCTGGGGGACTAGCTTCTCAGATACGCAGTATTTT. Protein product: CASSWGTSFSDTQYF. The full variable domain, with the rest looked up from reference TRBV5-1 and TRBJ2-3, is KAGVTQTPRYLIKTRGQQVTLSCSPISGHRSVSWYQQTPGQGLQFLFEYFSETQRNKGNFPGRFSGRQFSNSRSEMNVSTLELGDSALYLCASSWGTSFSDTQYFGPGTRLTVL.

V and J are TRBV7-8 and TRBJ2-1, with 15 bases matching TRBD2. Trimming at V came to 5 bases and at J to 6 bases, leaving 11 bases not matched to a gene. The CDR3 totals 18 residues. Per the germline V gene, CDR1 is SGHVS and CDR2 is FQNEAQ. The CDR3 bases are TGTGCCAGCAGCCCCCCCGGGACTAGCGGGAGGTCATCCAATGAGCAGTTCTTC. As protein: CASSPPGTSGRSSNEQFF.

In the case of this clonotype: It may be a read error: a sequence one base away is much more abundant. The gene calls are TRBV3-1 and TRBJ2-1; D is possibly TRBD2 (5 bases). The CDR3 totals 16 residues. Trimming shortened V by 1 base and J by 13 bases, and 23 bases separated the two germline ends. The V gene's germline CDR1 is LGHDT and CDR2 YNNKEL (reference sequence). This chain's CDR3 is CASSQGEWRFVETQFF. The CDR3 nucleotides are TGTGCCAGCAGCCAAGGGGAATGGAGGTTCGTGGAGACCCAGTTCTTC.

The rearrangement joins TRBV27 to TRBJ2-7, with a weak D call TRBD2 (6 bases). The CDR3 is 15 amino acids. CDR1 MNHEY and CDR2 SMNVEV come from the germline V gene (reference sequence). V dropped 8 bases and J dropped 2 bases, with 19 bases sitting between them. The CDR3 loop is CASGKGGGFPYEQYF. The CDR3 DNA sequence: TGTGCCAGCGGAAAGGGAGGCGGGTTCCCCTACGAGCAGTACTTC.

In its sample, this clonotype was seen a few times. This chain connects TRBV12-3 or TRBV12-4 to TRBJ1-1; maybe TRBD1 (5 bases). V shed 4 bases and J shed 8 bases, with 14 bases lying between them. The CDR3 has 13 amino acids. The DNA of the CDR3 is TGTGCCAGCAGTTCCGCGGGCGGGGCAGAAGCTTTCTTT. Translation gives CASSSAGGAEAFF.

Comments on this clonotype: A read error may be the cause here, since a much bigger clone is one base away. The V call is TRBV20-1, the J call TRBJ2-5; TRBD1 is a possible D gene (6 bases). The CDR3 runs 14 residues. Per the germline V gene, CDR1 is DFQATT and CDR2 is SNEGSKA (reference sequence). CDR3 nucleotides: TGCGGTGCTAATCCACAGGGAATAAGGGAGACCCAGTACTTC. This sequence encodes CGANPQGIRETQYF.

This clonotype turned up a few times. With a much larger clone just one base away, this may be a read error. The chain is built from TRBV20-1 and TRBJ2-5; 9 positions agree with TRBD1. The length of the CDR3 is 13 residues. Looked up from germline, CDR1 is DFQATT and CDR2 is SNEGSKA (reference sequence). The ends lost 2 bases at V and 11 bases at J; junction bases unmatched: 9. CDR3 DNA: TGCAGTGCTAGACAGACAGGGGGAAATGAGCAGTACTTC. Translation gives CSARQTGGNEQYF.

The V and J genes are TRBV12-3 or TRBV12-4 and TRBJ2-5; the D call may be TRBD1 or TRBD2 (5 bases each). The DNA matches TRBJ2-7 better at its end, which makes the J call doubtful. The CDR3 length is 12 residues. CDR3 in amino acids: CASRGTNYEQYF. CDR3 in DNA: TGTGCCAGTCGAGGGACCAACTACGAGCAGTACTTC.

A note on this clonotype: A much larger clone differs by one base, so this may be a read error. V and J are TRBV29-1 and TRBJ2-7; 7 nucleotides align to TRBD2. Germline V gives CDR1 SQVTM, CDR2 ANQGSEA. V lost 7 bases, J lost 2 bases, and 8 bases stayed unmatched. The CDR3 totals 13 residues. CDR3 sequence: CSAEGREPYEQYF. CDR3 bases: TGCAGCGCTGAGGGGCGGGAGCCCTACGAGCAGTACTTC.

The chain is built from TRBV6-6 and TRBJ2-5; no firm D call. CDR1 is MNHNY, CDR2 SVGAGI, per germline (reference sequence). CDR3 size: 15 residues. V lost 5 bases and J 2 bases, leaving 15 bases between the germline ends. DNA for the CDR3: TGTGCCAGCAGTCGTACCCGCGACTTACAAGAGACCCAGTACTTC. It encodes CASSRTRDLQETQYF.

In the case of this clonotype: One end of the junction fails to match germline, which may point to a read error. This chain links TRBV5-1 with TRBJ2-7; no definite D call. The tail of the sequence fits TRBJ2-5 better, so the J call may be wrong. The V gene's germline CDR1 is SGHRS and CDR2 YFSETQ. This CDR3 region has 13 residues. The CDR3 is CASSFVLQGTQYF. CDR3 DNA: TGCGCCAGCAGCTTCGTCTTACAAGGGACCCAGTACTTC.

Many counts were recorded for this clonotype. The gene calls are TRBV20-1 and TRBJ2-5, with TRBD2 identical over 11 bases. V was pared by 6 bases and J by 4 bases, with 16 bases of the junction left unmatched. The CDR3 is made up of 17 amino acids. Looked up from germline, CDR1 is DFQATT and CDR2 is SNEGSKA (reference sequence). This chain's CDR3 is CSASGLAGGTVRETQYF. In DNA form, the CDR3 reads TGCAGTGCAAGCGGTCTAGCGGGGGGAACCGTCCGAGAGACCCAGTACTTC.

This sequence joins TRBV19 and TRBJ1-2; 9 nucleotides agree with TRBD1. CDR3 length equals 15 residues. In germline, CDR1 is LNHDA, CDR2 SQIVND (reference sequence). V shed 6 bases and J 2 bases; nucleotides not matched to a gene: 7. In DNA, the CDR3 is TGTGCCAGTAGCCGGACAGGGGAACAAAACTATGGCTACACCTTC. Translated, it gives CASSRTGEQNYGYTF.

This clonotype has at least ten counts. V is TRBV6-6 and J is TRBJ1-2, with TRBD1 identical over 7 bases. Per germline, CDR1 MNHNY and CDR2 SVGAGI (reference sequence). J was trimmed by 7 bases and V by 6 bases; bases with no gene match: 8. This CDR3 is built from 13 residues. The CDR3 sequence is CASSPQGLAGYTF. CDR3 sequence (DNA): TGTGCCAGCAGCCCACAGGGGTTGGCTGGCTACACCTTC.

This clonotype turned up a few times. Just one base apart from a much larger clone, this may be a read error. The chain uses TRBV10-2 and TRBJ2-5, with 8 bases lining up with TRBD2. V trimming: 11 bases; J trimming: 11 bases; junction bases outside the gene matches: 19. This CDR3 region has 14 residues. CDR1 and CDR2 from the germline V gene are WSHSY and SAAADI. The CDR3 reads CAGARRGVYNEQYF. Written as DNA, the CDR3 is TGCGCCGGAGCTCGGCGGGGGGTTTACAATGAGCAGTACTTC.

V usage is TRBV12-3 or TRBV12-4 and J usage is TRBJ2-5; 13 bases match TRBD2. With 6 bases clipped from V and 11 bases from J, the junction kept 12 bases outside the gene matches. The CDR3 spans 15 residues. The CDR3 here is CASRTTSGGRYEQYF. The CDR3 nucleotides read TGTGCCAGCAGAACGACTAGCGGGGGGAGGTATGAGCAGTACTTC.

A single count supports this clonotype. V usage is TRBV6-6 and J usage is TRBJ1-2; D is possibly TRBD1 (5 bases). Trimming cost V 5 bases and J 6 bases, with 22 bases left between them. The CDR3 has 16 residues. The V gene's germline CDR1 is MNHNY and CDR2 SVGAGI (reference sequence). The CDR3 DNA reads as TGTGCCAGCAGTCGAGGACATGAGGACCGAGAGAATGGCTACACCTTC. This codes for CASSRGHEDRENGYTF.

Notes on this clonotype: Since a much larger clone is just one base distant, this may be a read error. This rearrangement joins TRBV3-1 to TRBJ1-5; 7 bases line up with TRBD1. The J call may be faulty, since TRBJ2-3 better matches the DNA end. The CDR3 length is 16 residues. Germline V gene data show CDR1 as LGHDT and CDR2 as YNNKEL (reference sequence). The CDR3 is CASSQGSRGQDQPQYF. The CDR3 DNA is TGTGCCAGCAGCCAAGGGAGTAGGGGGCAAGATCAGCCCCAGTATTTT.

This clonotype has more than one count but fewer than ten. This may be a read error: a much more frequent sequence differs by one nucleotide. The CDR3 loop reads CASRGTGFQETQYF. The CDR3 DNA reads TGTGCCAGCAGGGGGACGGGCTTCCAAGAGACCCAGTACTTC. This chain links TRBV6-6 with TRBJ2-5; possibly TRBD1 or TRBD2 for D (5 bases each). The CDR3 contains 14 residues. CDR1 MNHNY and CDR2 SVGAGI come from the germline V gene (reference sequence). V lost 6 bases and J lost 1, with 12 bases in between.

V usage is TRBV16 and J usage is TRBJ2-4; D gene ambiguous. This CDR3 region has 11 residues. V was cut by 1 base and J by 14 bases, with 9 bases left in between. Germline V gives CDR1 KGHSY, CDR2 FQNENV. The CDR3 spells CASSQYGIEYF. The DNA of the CDR3 is TGTGCCAGCAGCCAATATGGGATTGAGTACTTC.